Following are 22 T cell receptor beta chains from one sample sequenced in a study of blood T cell repertoires in COVID-19. TCRdb's copy holds only in-frame clones and misses some; the assay was immunoSEQ multiplex PCR. This sample has approximately 330,000 clones, with approximately 86% found just once. The specimen sequenced was peripheral blood. Receptor source: a man younger than 40 with COVID-19, enrolled during active disease.

V and J are TRBV18 and TRBJ2-3; the match to TRBD2 covers 9 bases. The CDR3 runs 18 residues. Germline values: CDR1 KGHSH, CDR2 LQKENI. V lost 4 bases and J lost 4; bases outside the gene matches: 15. CDR3 DNA: TGTGCCAGCTCACAAAACAATCCCGGGACTAGCTACCCAGATACGCAGTATTTT. Translated, it gives CASSQNNPGTSYPDTQYF.

The chain has TRBV27 and TRBJ2-1, with unresolved D. Trimming left V 5 bases short and J 5 bases short, with 13 bases between. Germline V gives CDR1 MNHEY, CDR2 SMNVEV (reference sequence). CDR3 size: 14 residues. As DNA, the CDR3 is TGTGCCAGCAGTCCGCGAGGTAGCAACAATGAGCAGTTCTTC. Protein sequence: CASSPRGSNNEQFF.

The rearrangement links TRBV21-1 to TRBJ2-3; the D call of TRBD1 is as the table states it, not checked on the DNA. TRBV21-1 has pseudogene status. The CDR3 has 17 amino acids. The CDR3 DNA reads as TGTGCCAGCAGGCGACCGGCGGGGACAGGGGGCCCAGATACGCAGTATTTT. It specifies CASRRPAGTGGPDTQYF.

The V gene is TRBV15, the J gene TRBJ1-3; D is possibly TRBD1 (5 bases). Per the germline V gene, CDR1 is LNHNV and CDR2 is YYDKDF (reference sequence). Trimming cost V 1 base and J 2 bases, with 9 bases left between them. There are 15 residues in the CDR3. Here the CDR3 reads CATSRVAGTGNTIYF. The CDR3 coding sequence is TGTGCCACCAGCAGAGTTGCAGGGACTGGAAACACCATATATTTT.

V gene TRBV19 combines with J gene TRBJ2-3; 9 bases match TRBD2. Trimming removed 3 bases from V and 2 bases from J; junction bases left unmatched: 3. The CDR3 loop spans 15 amino acids. CDR1 is LNHDA and CDR2 is SQIVND in the germline V gene (reference sequence). CDR3 protein: CASSIQRGDTDTQYF. The CDR3 DNA is TGTGCCAGTAGTATCCAGCGGGGGGACACAGATACGCAGTATTTT.

The chain has TRBV5-1 and TRBJ1-1; the D is unclear. V shed 4 bases and J shed 1 base, with 8 bases lying between them. The CDR3 has 13 residues. Germline CDR1 is SGHRS and CDR2 is YFSETQ. The CDR3: CASSLRQNTEAFF. For the CDR3, the DNA is TGCGCCAGCAGCCTGAGACAGAACACTGAAGCTTTCTTT.

This rearrangement joins TRBV7-9 to TRBJ2-3; possibly TRBD2 for D (5 bases). Trimming stripped 5 bases from V and 4 bases from J, with 16 bases between. Germline CDR1 reads SEHNR; CDR2 reads FQNEAQ (reference sequence). The CDR3 length is 15 residues. CDR3 DNA sequence: TGTGCCAGCAGCGATAGCTTCCTAGCAGCAGATACGCAGTATTTT. Protein product: CASSDSFLAADTQYF.

The genes are TRBV6-5 and TRBJ2-2; D is possibly TRBD1 (6 bases). Germline CDR1 reads MNHEY; CDR2 reads SVGAGI. Between the trimmed V and J ends, which lost 6 bases and 1 base, there was a span of 9 bases. The CDR3 runs 14 residues. The DNA of the CDR3 is TGTGCCAGCAGGCCGGGACAGAACACCGGGGAGCTGTTTTTT. Its translation is CASRPGQNTGELFF.

The chain uses TRBV10-3 and TRBJ1-1, with TRBD1 matching 8 bases. Trimming cost V 8 bases and J 0 bases; bases outside gene matches: 8. The V gene's germline CDR1 is ENHRY and CDR2 SYGVKD. The CDR3 totals 15 residues. For the CDR3, the DNA is TGTGCCATCTCGGCGGGACAGGTATTGAACACTGAAGCTTTCTTT. It yields the protein CAISAGQVLNTEAFF.

V gene TRBV11-2 combines with J gene TRBJ2-7; D is undetermined. The germline CDR1 and CDR2 sequences are SGHAT and FQNNGV. CDR3 length: 12 amino acids. V shed 1 base and J shed 2 bases, with 3 bases lying between them. CDR3 in amino acids: CASSLAAYEQYF. The CDR3 nucleotides read TGTGCCAGCAGCTTAGCAGCCTACGAGCAGTACTTC.

The chain joins TRBV6-5 to TRBJ2-7; 10 bases line up with TRBD1. V gave up 5 bases and J gave up 3 bases; unmatched junction bases: 4. Germline V gene lookup returns CDR1 MNHEY and CDR2 SVGAGI. CDR3 size: 14 residues. The CDR3 spells CASSPTGGLYEQYF. DNA of the CDR3: TGTGCCAGCAGTCCGACAGGGGGCCTCTACGAGCAGTACTTC.

This clone came up once. CDR3 nucleotide sequence: TGTGCCAGCAGTTACCTAGAAACCTACGAGCAGTACTTC. Translated, it gives CASSYLETYEQYF. The chain joins TRBV6-5 to TRBJ2-7; no clear D gene. Per the germline V gene, CDR1 is MNHEY and CDR2 is SVGAGI. Trimming pared 2 bases from V and 2 bases from J, leaving 7 bases between. The CDR3 contains 13 residues.

The chain links TRBV7-9 to TRBJ2-2; D gene unclear. Germline CDR1 SEHNR, CDR2 FQNEAQ (reference sequence). With 3 bases removed from V and 3 bases from J, the gap between germline ends came to 11 bases. This CDR3 spans 15 amino acids. This chain's CDR3 is CASSLVGGYTGELFF. The CDR3 nucleotides read TGTGCCAGCAGCTTGGTCGGCGGCTACACCGGGGAGCTGTTTTTT.

This chain connects TRBV19 to TRBJ1-1, with TRBD1 matching 11 bases. Per the germline V gene, CDR1 is LNHDA and CDR2 is SQIVND (reference sequence). Trimming at V came to 3 bases and at J to 0 bases, leaving 9 bases not matched to a gene. This CDR3 is 18 amino acids long. CDR3 in amino acids: CASSMYPRTGGMNTEAFF. The CDR3 DNA reads as TGTGCCAGTAGTATGTACCCCCGGACAGGGGGCATGAACACTGAAGCTTTCTTT.

The gene calls are TRBV10-3 and TRBJ2-7; 8 nucleotides align to TRBD2. Trimming removed 2 bases from V and 4 bases from J; junction bases left unmatched: 4. The germline V gene encodes CDR1 ENHRY and CDR2 SYGVKD. The CDR3 length is 14 residues. In nucleotides, the CDR3 is TGTGCCATCAGTGAGAGCGGGAGCCGGTACGAGCAGTACTTC. This translates into CAISESGSRYEQYF.

The chain employs TRBV9 and TRBJ2-1; no firm D call. Trimming pared 3 bases from V and 3 bases from J, leaving 16 bases between. The CDR3 sequence is 16 residues long. Per the germline V gene, CDR1 is SGDLS and CDR2 is YYNGEE. CDR3 in amino acids: CASSAHAEYYYNEQFF. The DNA for the CDR3 is TGTGCCAGCAGCGCCCATGCGGAATATTACTACAATGAGCAGTTCTTC.

This clone was counted once. The J gene is TRBJ2-3, the V gene TRBV7-9; 11 bases map to TRBD2. Trimming cost V 1 base and J 3 bases; bases outside gene matches: 9. Looked up from germline, CDR1 is SEHNR and CDR2 is FQNEAQ (reference sequence). CDR3 length: 18 amino acids. The CDR3: CASSLGSGGAERTDTQYF. The CDR3 DNA follows: TGTGCCAGCAGCTTAGGTAGCGGGGGGGCTGAAAGAACAGATACGCAGTATTTT.

V and J are TRBV14 and TRBJ2-5; D not resolved. V was pared by 5 bases and J by 7 bases, with 8 bases between. Germline values: CDR1 SGHDN, CDR2 FVKESK. The CDR3 is 11 amino acids. For the CDR3, the DNA is TGTGCCAGCAGCTCTCAGTTGACCCAGTACTTC. This encodes CASSSQLTQYF.

This clone was picked up one time. The V and J genes are TRBV4-2 and TRBJ1-1; TRBD1 matches at 10 bases. This CDR3 is 14 amino acids long. CDR1 and CDR2 (germline): LGHNA, YNFKEQ. Trimming at V came to 5 bases and at J to 7 bases, leaving 7 bases not matched to a gene. In nucleotides, the CDR3 is TGTGCCAGCAGCAAATGGACAGGGGGAGATGAAGCTTTCTTT. Translating gives CASSKWTGGDEAFF.

The chain carries TRBV24-1 and TRBJ2-1, with TRBD2 matching 7 bases. Germline V gene data show CDR1 as KGHDR and CDR2 as SFDVKD. J lost 1 base, V lost 3 bases, and 5 bases had no gene match. CDR3 size: 16 residues. The CDR3 sequence: CATSDDLAESYNEQFF. CDR3 coding DNA: TGTGCCACCAGTGATGACCTAGCGGAGTCCTACAATGAGCAGTTCTTC.

This clone was seen a handful of times. The gene calls are TRBV3-1 (or the pseudogene TRBV3-2) and TRBJ1-1; D might be TRBD1 (6 bases). Looked up from germline, CDR1 is LGHDT and CDR2 is YNNKEL (reference sequence). Trimming took 1 base from V and 5 from J, leaving 8 bases between them. CDR3 length: 13 residues. The chain's CDR3 is CASSQVTGTEAFF. CDR3 nucleotide sequence: TGTGCCAGCAGCCAAGTGACAGGTACTGAAGCTTTCTTT.

This chain links TRBV5-1 with TRBJ1-1, with D perhaps TRBD1 (6 bases). The V gene lost 7 bases and the J gene lost 3 bases, with 16 bases spanning the gap. In germline, CDR1 is SGHRS, CDR2 YFSETQ. The CDR3 totals 14 residues. The CDR3 coding sequence is TGCGCCAGCGGACAGCGGGGAGGCGACACTGAAGCTTTCTTT. Its translation is CASGQRGGDTEAFF.